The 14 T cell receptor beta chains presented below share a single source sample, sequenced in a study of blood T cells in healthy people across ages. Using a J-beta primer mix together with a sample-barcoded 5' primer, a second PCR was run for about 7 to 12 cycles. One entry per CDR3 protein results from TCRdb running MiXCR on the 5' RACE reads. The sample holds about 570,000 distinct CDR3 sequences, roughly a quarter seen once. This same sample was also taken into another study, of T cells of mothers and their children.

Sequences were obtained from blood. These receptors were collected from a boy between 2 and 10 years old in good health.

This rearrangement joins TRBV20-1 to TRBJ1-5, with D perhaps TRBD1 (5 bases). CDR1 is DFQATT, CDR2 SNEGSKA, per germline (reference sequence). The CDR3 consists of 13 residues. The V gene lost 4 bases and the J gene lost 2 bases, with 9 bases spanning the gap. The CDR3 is CSAIEGGNQPQHF. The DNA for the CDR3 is TGCAGTGCTATTGAAGGGGGCAATCAGCCCCAGCATTTT.

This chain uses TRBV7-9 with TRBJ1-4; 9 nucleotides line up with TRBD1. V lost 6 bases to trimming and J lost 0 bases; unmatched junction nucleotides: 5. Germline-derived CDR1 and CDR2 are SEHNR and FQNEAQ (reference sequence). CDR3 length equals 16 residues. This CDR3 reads CASRIGQGTTNEKLFF. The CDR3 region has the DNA TGTGCCAGCAGGATAGGACAGGGGACAACTAATGAAAAACTGTTTTTT.

CDR3 residues: CASSLGGRVDTIYF. CDR3 in DNA: TGTGCCAGCAGCTTGGGGGGCAGAGTTGACACCATATATTTT. The chain is built from TRBV7-6 and TRBJ1-3; TRBD1 is a possible D gene (6 bases). The CDR3 sequence is 14 residues long. The germline V and J ends were trimmed by 3 bases and 8 bases, with 14 bases remaining between them. The germline V gene encodes CDR1 SGHVS and CDR2 FNYEAQ.

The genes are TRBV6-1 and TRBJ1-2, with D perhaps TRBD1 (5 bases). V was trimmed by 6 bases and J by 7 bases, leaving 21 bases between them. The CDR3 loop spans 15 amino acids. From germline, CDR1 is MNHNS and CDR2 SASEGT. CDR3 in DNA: TGTGCCAGCAGAGGAGACGGGGGAGTGAGGGGTGGCTACACCTTC. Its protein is CASRGDGGVRGGYTF.

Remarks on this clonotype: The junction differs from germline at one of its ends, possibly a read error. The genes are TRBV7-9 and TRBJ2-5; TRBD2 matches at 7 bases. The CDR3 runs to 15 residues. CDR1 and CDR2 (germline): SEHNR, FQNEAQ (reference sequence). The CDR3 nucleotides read TGTGCCAGCAGCTTAGGGAGCGGGGTTCAAGAGACCCCGTACTTC. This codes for CASSLGSGVQETPYF. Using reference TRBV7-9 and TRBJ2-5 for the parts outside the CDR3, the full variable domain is DTGVSQNPRHKITKRGQNVTFRCDPISEHNRLYWYRQTLGQGPEFLTYFQNEAQLEKSRLLSDRFSAERPKGSFSTLEIQRTEQGDSAMYLCASSLGSGVQETPYFGPGTRLLVL.

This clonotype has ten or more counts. CDR3 residues: CASIEGGDYGYTF. The CDR3 DNA sequence: TGTGCCAGCATTGAGGGAGGGGACTATGGCTACACCTTC. The chain recombines TRBV3-1 with TRBJ1-2; D may be TRBD1 (5 bases). The CDR3 runs 13 residues. Germline CDR1 reads LGHDT; CDR2 reads YNNKEL (reference sequence). Trimming stripped 7 bases from V and 3 bases from J, with 12 bases between. The variable domain in full, with the rest retrieved from reference TRBV3-1 and TRBJ1-2, is DTAVSQTPKYLVTQMGNDKSIKCEQNLGHDTMYWYKQDSKKFLKIMFSYNNKELIINETVPNRFSPKSPDKAHLNLHINSLELGDSAVYFCASIEGGDYGYTFGSGTRLTVV.

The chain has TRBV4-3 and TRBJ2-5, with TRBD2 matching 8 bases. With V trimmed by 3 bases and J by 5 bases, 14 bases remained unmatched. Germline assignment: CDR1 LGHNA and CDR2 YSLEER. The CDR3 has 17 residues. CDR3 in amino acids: CASSHPRGAGEEETQYF. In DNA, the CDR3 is TGCGCCAGCAGCCACCCCCGAGGAGCGGGAGAAGAGGAGACCCAGTACTTC.

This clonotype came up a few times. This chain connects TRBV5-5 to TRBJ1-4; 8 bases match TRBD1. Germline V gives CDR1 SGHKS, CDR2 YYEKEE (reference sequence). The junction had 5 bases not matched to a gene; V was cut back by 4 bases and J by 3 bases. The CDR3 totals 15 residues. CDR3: CASSPWTGPNEKLFF. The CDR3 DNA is TGTGCCAGCAGCCCCTGGACAGGGCCTAATGAAAAACTGTTTTTT.

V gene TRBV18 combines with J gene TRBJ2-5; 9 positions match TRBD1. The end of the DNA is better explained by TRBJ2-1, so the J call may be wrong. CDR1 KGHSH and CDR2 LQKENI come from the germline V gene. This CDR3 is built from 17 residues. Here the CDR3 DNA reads TGTGCCAGCTCACCACGTGCAGGGACAGGGATCAGCAATGAGCAGTTCTTC. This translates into CASSPRAGTGISNEQFF.

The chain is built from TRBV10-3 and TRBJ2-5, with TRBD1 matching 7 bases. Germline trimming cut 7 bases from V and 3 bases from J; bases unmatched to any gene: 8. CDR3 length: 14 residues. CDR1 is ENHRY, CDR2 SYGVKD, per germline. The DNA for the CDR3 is TGTGCCATCAATCCAGGGGGTTTAAAAGAGACCCAGTACTTC. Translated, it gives CAINPGGLKETQYF.

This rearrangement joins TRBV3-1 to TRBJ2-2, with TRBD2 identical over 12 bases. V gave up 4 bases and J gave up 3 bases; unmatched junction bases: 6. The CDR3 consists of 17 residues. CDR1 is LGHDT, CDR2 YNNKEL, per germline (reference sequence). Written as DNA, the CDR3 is TGTGCCAGCAGCCGGGATCTAGCGGGAGGGGACACCGGGGAGCTGTTTTTT. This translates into CASSRDLAGGDTGELFF.

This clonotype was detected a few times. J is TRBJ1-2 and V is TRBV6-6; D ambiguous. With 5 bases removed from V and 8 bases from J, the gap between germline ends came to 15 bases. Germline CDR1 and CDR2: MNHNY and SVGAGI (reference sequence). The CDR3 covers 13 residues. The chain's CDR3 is CASSQTGREGYTF. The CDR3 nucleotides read TGTGCCAGCAGTCAGACGGGCCGGGAGGGCTACACCTTC.

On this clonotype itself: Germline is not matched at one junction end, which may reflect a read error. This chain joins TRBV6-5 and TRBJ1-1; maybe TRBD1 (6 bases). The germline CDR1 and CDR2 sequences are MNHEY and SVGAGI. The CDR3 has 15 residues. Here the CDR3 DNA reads TGTGCCAGCATTTACTCGGCTATCCCACAGGGAGTAGCTTTCTTT. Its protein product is CASIYSAIPQGVAFF.

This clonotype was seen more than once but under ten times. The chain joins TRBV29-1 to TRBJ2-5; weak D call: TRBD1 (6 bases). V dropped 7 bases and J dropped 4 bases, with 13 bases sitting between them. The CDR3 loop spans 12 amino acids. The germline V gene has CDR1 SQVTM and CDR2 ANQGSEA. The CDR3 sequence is CSASQGAETQYF. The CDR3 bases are TGCAGCGCGTCACAGGGAGCAGAGACCCAGTACTTC.